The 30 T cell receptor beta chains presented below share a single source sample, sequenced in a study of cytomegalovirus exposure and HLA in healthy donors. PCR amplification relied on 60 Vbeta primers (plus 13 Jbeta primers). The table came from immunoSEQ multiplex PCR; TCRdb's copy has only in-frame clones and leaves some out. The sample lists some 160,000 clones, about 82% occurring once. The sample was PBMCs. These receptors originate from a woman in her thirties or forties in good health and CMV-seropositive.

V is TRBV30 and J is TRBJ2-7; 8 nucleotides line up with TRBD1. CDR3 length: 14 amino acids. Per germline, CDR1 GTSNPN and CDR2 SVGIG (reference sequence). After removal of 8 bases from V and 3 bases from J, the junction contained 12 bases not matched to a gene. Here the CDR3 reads CAGKEQGVFYEQYF. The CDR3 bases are TGTGCCGGGAAGGAACAGGGGGTTTTCTACGAGCAGTACTTC.

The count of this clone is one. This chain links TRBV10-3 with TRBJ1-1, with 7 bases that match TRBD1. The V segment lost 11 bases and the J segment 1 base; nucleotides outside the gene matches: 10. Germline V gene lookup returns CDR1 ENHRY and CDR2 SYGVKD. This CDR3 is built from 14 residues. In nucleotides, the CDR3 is TGTGCCTCAGGGGGATTGGGTGGGAACACTGAAGCTTTCTTT. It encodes CASGGLGGNTEAFF.

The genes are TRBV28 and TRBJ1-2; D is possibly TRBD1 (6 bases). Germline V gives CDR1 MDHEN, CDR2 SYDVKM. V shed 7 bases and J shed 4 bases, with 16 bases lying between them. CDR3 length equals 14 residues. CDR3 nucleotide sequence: TGTGCCAGCACTCAAGGGCAGGGGAGCTATGGCTACACCTTC. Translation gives CASTQGQGSYGYTF.

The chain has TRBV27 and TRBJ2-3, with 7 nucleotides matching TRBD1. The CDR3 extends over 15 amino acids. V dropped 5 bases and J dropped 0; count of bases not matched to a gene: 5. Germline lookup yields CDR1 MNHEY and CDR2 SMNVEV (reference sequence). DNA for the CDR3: TGTGCCAGCAGTGCCCGGGACAGAAGCACAGATACGCAGTATTTT. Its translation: CASSARDRSTDTQYF.

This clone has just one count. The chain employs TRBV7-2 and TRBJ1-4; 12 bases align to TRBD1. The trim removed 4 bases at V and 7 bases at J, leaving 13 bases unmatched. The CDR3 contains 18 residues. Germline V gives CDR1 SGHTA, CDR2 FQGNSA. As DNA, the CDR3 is TGTGCCAGCAGCTCAGCCGGGACAGGGGGCCCTAATGGTGAAAAACTGTTTTTT. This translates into CASSSAGTGGPNGEKLFF.

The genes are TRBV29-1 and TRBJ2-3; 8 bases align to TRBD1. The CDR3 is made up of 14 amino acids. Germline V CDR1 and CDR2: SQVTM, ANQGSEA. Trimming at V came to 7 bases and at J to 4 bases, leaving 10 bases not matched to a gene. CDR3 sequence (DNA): TGCAGCGCGTACAGGGGGACCGCCCCAGATACGCAGTATTTT. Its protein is CSAYRGTAPDTQYF.

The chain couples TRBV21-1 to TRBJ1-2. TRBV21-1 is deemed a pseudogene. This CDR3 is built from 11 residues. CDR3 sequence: CAITGGQGYTF. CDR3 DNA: TGTGCCATCACCGGAGGGCAAGGCTACACCTTC.

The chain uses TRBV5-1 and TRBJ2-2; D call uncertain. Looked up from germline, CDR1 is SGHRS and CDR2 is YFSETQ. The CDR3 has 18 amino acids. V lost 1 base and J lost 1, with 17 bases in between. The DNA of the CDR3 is TGCGCCAGCAGCTTGCTAGGCCCTCAAACCCTGAACACCGGGGAGCTGTTTTTT. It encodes CASSLLGPQTLNTGELFF.

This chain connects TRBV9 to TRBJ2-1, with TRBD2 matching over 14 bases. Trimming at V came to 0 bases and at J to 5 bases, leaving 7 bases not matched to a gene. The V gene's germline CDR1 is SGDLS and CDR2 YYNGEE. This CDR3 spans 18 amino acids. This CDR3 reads CASSVATSGRAINNEQFF. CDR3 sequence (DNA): TGTGCCAGCAGCGTAGCGACTAGCGGGAGGGCCATCAACAATGAGCAGTTCTTC.

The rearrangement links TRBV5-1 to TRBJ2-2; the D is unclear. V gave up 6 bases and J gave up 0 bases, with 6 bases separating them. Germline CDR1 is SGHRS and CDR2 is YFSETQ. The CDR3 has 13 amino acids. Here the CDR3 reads CASNTANTGELFF. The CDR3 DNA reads TGCGCCAGCAATACAGCGAACACCGGGGAGCTGTTTTTT.

In DNA form, the CDR3 reads TGCGCCAGCAGCCAAGACTCTCACAGGGGGAGCAATCAGCCCCAGCATTTT. Its protein is CASSQDSHRGSNQPQHF. V is TRBV4-3 and J is TRBJ1-5; 8 nucleotides align to TRBD1. From germline, CDR1 is LGHNA and CDR2 YSLEER. The CDR3 is 17 amino acids. Trimming at V came to 0 bases and at J to 1 base, leaving 5 bases not matched to a gene.

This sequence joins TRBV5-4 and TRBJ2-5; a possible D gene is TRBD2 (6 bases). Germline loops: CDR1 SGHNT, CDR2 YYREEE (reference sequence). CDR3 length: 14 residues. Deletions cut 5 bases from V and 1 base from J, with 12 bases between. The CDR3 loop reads CASRRGGLQETQYF. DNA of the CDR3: TGTGCCAGCAGACGGGGAGGACTCCAAGAGACCCAGTACTTC.

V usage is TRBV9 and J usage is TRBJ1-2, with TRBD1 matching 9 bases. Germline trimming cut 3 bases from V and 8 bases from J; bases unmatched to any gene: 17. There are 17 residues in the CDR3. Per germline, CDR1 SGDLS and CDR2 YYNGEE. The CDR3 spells CASSADQKGTGLGGYTF. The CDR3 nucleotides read TGTGCCAGCAGCGCGGACCAAAAAGGGACAGGGCTGGGCGGCTACACCTTC.

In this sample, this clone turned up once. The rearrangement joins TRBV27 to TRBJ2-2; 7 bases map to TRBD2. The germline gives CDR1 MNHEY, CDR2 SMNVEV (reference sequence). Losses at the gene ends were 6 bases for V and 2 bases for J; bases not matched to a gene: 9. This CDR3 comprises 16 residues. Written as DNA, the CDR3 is TGTGCCAGCAGCCCCATAGCGGGTCGCAACACCGGGGAGCTGTTTTTT. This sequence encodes CASSPIAGRNTGELFF.

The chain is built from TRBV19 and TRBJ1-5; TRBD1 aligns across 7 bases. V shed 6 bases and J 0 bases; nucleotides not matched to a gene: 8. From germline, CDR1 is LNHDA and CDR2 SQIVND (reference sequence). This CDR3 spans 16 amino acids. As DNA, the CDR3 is TGTGCCAGTAGCCTGGGACAGAGTTATAGCAATCAGCCCCAGCATTTT. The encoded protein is CASSLGQSYSNQPQHF. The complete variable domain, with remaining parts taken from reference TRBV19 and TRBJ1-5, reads DGGITQSPKYLFRKEGQNVTLSCEQNLNHDAMYWYRQDPGQGLRLIYYSQIVNDFQKGDIAEGYSVSREKKESFPLTVTSAQKNPTAFYLCASSLGQSYSNQPQHFGDGTRLSIL.

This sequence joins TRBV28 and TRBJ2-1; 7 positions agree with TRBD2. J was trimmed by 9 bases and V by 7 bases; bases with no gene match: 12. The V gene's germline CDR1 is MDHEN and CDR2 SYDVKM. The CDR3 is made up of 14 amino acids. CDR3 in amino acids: CASTLWTSRGEQFF. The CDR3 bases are TGTGCCAGCACCCTATGGACTAGTCGGGGTGAGCAGTTCTTC.

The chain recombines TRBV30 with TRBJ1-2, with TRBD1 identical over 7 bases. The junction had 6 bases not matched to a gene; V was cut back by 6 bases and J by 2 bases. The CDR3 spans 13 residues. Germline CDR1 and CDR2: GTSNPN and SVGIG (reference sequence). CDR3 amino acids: CACRQGGNYGYTF. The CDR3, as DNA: TGTGCCTGCCGACAGGGTGGCAACTATGGCTACACCTTC.

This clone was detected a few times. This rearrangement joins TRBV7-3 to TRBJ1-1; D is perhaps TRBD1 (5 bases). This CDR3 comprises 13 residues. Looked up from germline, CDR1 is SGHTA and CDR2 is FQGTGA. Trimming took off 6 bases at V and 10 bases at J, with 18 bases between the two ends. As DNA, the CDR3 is TGTGCCAGCAGGAACCATGCGGGAGACAGAGCTTTCTTT. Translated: CASRNHAGDRAFF.

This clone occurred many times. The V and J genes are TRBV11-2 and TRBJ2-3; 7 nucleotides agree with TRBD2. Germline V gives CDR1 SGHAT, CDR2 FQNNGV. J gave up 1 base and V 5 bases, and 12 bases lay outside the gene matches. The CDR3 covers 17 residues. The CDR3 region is CASSPGKREVGTDTQYF. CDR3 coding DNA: TGTGCCAGCAGCCCAGGGAAGCGGGAAGTAGGCACAGATACGCAGTATTTT.

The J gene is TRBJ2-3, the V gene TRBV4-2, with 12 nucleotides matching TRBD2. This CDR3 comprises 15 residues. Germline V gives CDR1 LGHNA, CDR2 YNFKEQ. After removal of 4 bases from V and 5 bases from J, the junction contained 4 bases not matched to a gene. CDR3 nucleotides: TGTGCCAGCAGCCGGACTAGCGGGGAAGGAGATACGCAGTATTTT. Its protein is CASSRTSGEGDTQYF.

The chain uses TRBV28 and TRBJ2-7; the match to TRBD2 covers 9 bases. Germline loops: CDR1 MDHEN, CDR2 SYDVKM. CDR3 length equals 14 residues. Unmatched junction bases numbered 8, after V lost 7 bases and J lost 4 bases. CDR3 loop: CASKSGTSSYEQYF. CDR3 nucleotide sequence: TGTGCCAGCAAGAGCGGGACTAGCAGTTACGAGCAGTACTTC.

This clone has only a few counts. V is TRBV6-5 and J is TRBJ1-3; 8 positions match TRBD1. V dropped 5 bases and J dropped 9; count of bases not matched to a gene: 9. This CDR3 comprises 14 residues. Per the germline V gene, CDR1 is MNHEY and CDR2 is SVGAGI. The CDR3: CASSVTGVPSTIYF. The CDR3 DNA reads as TGTGCCAGCAGTGTGACAGGGGTACCTTCCACCATATATTTT.

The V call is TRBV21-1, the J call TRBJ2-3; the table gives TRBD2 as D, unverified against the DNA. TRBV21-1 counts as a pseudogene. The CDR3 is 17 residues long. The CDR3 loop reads CASSKGSVLFLTDTQYF. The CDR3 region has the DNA TGTGCCAGCAGCAAAGGGTCGGTCCTCTTTCTCACAGATACGCAGTATTTT.

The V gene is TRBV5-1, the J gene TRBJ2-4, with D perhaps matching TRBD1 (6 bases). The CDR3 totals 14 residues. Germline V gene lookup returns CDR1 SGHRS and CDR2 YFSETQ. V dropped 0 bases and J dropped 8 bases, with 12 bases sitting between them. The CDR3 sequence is CASSLEGGGDIQYF. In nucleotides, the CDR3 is TGCGCCAGCAGCTTGGAAGGGGGTGGGGACATTCAGTACTTC.

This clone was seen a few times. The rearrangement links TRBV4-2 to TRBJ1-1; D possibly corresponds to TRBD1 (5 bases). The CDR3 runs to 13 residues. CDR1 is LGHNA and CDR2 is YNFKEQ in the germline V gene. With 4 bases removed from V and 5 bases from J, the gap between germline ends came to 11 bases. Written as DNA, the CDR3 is TGTGCCAGCAGCCGAGCGGGGGGAACTGAAGCTTTCTTT. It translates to CASSRAGGTEAFF.

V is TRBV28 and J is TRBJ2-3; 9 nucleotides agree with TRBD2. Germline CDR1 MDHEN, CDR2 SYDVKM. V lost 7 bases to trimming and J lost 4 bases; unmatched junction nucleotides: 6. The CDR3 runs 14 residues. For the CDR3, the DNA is TGTGCCAGCATTTCGCGGGGGGGCGCAGATACGCAGTATTTT. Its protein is CASISRGGADTQYF.

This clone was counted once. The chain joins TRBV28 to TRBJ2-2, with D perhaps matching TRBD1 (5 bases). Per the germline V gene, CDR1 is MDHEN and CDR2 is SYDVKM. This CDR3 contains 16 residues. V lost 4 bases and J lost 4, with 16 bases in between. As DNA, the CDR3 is TGTGCCAGCAGTTCACCCCACAGGTTCCTCACCGGGGAGCTGTTTTTT. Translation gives CASSSPHRFLTGELFF.

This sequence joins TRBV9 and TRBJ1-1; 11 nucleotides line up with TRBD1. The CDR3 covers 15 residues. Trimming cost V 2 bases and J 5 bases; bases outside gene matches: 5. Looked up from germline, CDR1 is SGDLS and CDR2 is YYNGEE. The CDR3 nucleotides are TGTGCCAGCAGCGTTGGACAGGGGGCTCAGACTGAAGCTTTCTTT. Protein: CASSVGQGAQTEAFF.

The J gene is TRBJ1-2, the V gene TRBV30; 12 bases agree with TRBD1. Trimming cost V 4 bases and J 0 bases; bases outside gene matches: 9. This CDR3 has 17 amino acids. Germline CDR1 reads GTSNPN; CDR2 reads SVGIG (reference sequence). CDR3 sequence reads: CAWTGDRGRLANYGYTF. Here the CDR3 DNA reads TGTGCCTGGACTGGGGACAGGGGGCGGCTAGCTAACTATGGCTACACCTTC.

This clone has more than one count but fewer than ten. CDR3 region: CASSLEGVSDYTF. The CDR3 DNA follows: TGTGCCAGCAGCTTGGAGGGAGTCTCGGACTACACCTTC. This rearrangement joins TRBV5-5 to TRBJ1-2; D call uncertain. V lost 0 bases, J lost 10 bases, and 13 bases lay in between. Germline lookup yields CDR1 SGHKS and CDR2 YYEKEE (reference sequence). The CDR3 runs 13 residues.